These 26 T cell receptor beta chains came from one sample sequenced in a study of T cells in Graves' hyperthyroidism and ophthalmopathy. The source material, RNA transcripts, was used to amplify TCR beta CDR3 regions. Carried out on the TCR CDR3, a first-round RT-PCR used the HTBI primer set. TCRdb reprocessed the multiplex PCR reads via MiXCR and lists one record per CDR3 protein. The sample lists approximately 480,000 distinct CDR3 sequences; roughly 20% were seen once. Sequencing input: blood. These receptors originate from a man between 18 and 29 years old with Graves' hyperthyroidism.

This clonotype was observed at least ten times. This chain uses TRBV30 with TRBJ2-5, with 9 bases that match TRBD2. CDR3 length: 14 amino acids. Germline assignment: CDR1 GTSNPN and CDR2 SVGIG (reference sequence). Trimming removed 5 bases from V and 3 bases from J; junction bases left unmatched: 7. The CDR3 loop reads CAWEGTSLKETQYF. The CDR3 DNA sequence: TGTGCCTGGGAGGGGACTAGCCTAAAAGAGACCCAGTACTTC.

This clonotype showed up just a few times. With a much larger clone just one base away, this may be a read error. V is TRBV11-2 and J is TRBJ2-5, with D perhaps being TRBD1 or TRBD2 (7 bases each). CDR1 and CDR2 from the germline V gene are SGHAT and FQNNGV. The CDR3 totals 14 residues. CDR3 DNA sequence: TGTGCCAGCAGCCTTGGACAGGCCAGCGGGACCAAGTACTTC. Its translation is CASSLGQASGTKYF. Full variable domain (outside the CDR3, taken from reference TRBV11-2 and TRBJ2-5): EAGVAQSPRYKIIEKRQSVAFWCNPISGHATLYWYQQILGQGPKLLIQFQNNGVVDDSQLPKDRFSAERLKGVDSTLKIQPAKLEDSAVYLCASSLGQASGTKYFGPGTRLLVL.

This clonotype has a count of ten or more. The chain has TRBV7-9 and TRBJ2-2; 7 positions match TRBD2. The CDR3 runs to 15 residues. J was trimmed by 4 bases and V by 4 bases; bases with no gene match: 6. Germline V gives CDR1 SEHNR, CDR2 FQNEAQ (reference sequence). CDR3 loop: CASSSTRGSTGELFF. CDR3 nucleotide sequence: TGTGCCAGCAGCTCGACGCGGGGGAGCACCGGGGAGCTGTTTTTT.

This clonotype occurred many times. One junction end does not reproduce the germline sequence, and a read error may be involved. The rearrangement uses TRBV12-3 or TRBV12-4 and TRBJ2-2, with D perhaps TRBD1 or TRBD2 (5 bases each). This CDR3 contains 11 residues. The CDR3 loop reads CASMGTGELLF. The DNA for the CDR3 is TGTGCCTCGATGGGGACCGGGGAGCTGCTTTTT.

This clonotype was counted between two and nine times. This may stem from a read error, because a much larger clone lies one nucleotide away. The V gene is TRBV6-2 or TRBV6-3, the J gene TRBJ2-6; 7 bases are shared with TRBD1. The germline V gene has CDR1 MNHEY and CDR2 SVGEGT. CDR3 length: 15 residues. The ends lost 6 bases at V and 2 bases at J; junction bases unmatched: 4. The CDR3 here is CASRFTGAGANVLTF. The CDR3, as DNA: TGTGCCAGCAGATTTACAGGGGCTGGGGCCAACGTCCTGACTTTC.

This clonotype was seen more than once but under ten times. V and J are TRBV7-8 and TRBJ2-7; D is undetermined. Trimming cost V 5 bases and J 5 bases, with 19 bases left between them. Germline V lookup: CDR1 SGHVS, CDR2 FQNEAQ. The CDR3 has 15 residues. The CDR3 nucleotides read TGTGCCAGCAGCGCAACGGGTTCCCTAGGGAACGAGCAGTACTTC. Encoded protein: CASSATGSLGNEQYF. The full variable domain, completed using reference TRBV7-8 and TRBJ2-7, is GAGVSQSPRYKVAKRGQDVALRCDPISGHVSLFWYQQALGQGPEFLTYFQNEAQLDKSGLPSDRFFAERPEGSVSTLKIQRTQQEDSAVYLCASSATGSLGNEQYFGPGTRLTVT.

V gene TRBV12-3 or TRBV12-4 combines with J gene TRBJ2-7, with D possibly TRBD1 on 5 matching bases. The CDR3 contains 14 residues. V gave up 3 bases and J gave up 2 bases, with 11 bases separating them. Here the CDR3 reads CASSFSRVTYEQYF. CDR3 coding DNA: TGTGCCAGCAGTTTCTCCAGGGTGACCTACGAGCAGTACTTC.

This rearrangement joins TRBV6-5 to TRBJ2-7; D remains ambiguous. The V gene lost 2 bases and the J gene lost 3 bases, with 8 bases spanning the gap. This CDR3 is 13 amino acids long. CDR1 MNHEY and CDR2 SVGAGI come from the germline V gene. CDR3 loop: CASSYERFYEQYF. CDR3 DNA sequence: TGTGCCAGCAGTTACGAACGGTTCTACGAGCAGTACTTC.

The CDR3 protein is CASSDLAKETQYF. CDR3 DNA: TGTGCCAGCAGCGACCTAGCTAAAGAGACCCAGTACTTC. The chain is built from TRBV6-1 and TRBJ2-5; a possible D gene is TRBD2 (5 bases). Germline V gene data show CDR1 as MNHNS and CDR2 as SASEGT. This CDR3 has 13 amino acids. V lost 6 bases, J lost 3 bases, and 11 bases lay in between.

The table lists this clonotype with many counts. V and J are TRBV6-1 and TRBJ2-7; unclear D gene. The CDR3 sequence is 13 residues long. V was trimmed by 8 bases and J by 0 bases, leaving 11 bases between them. CDR1 and CDR2 (germline): MNHNS, SASEGT. The chain's CDR3 is CASGLVSSYEQYF. In nucleotides, the CDR3 is TGTGCCAGCGGCCTAGTTAGCTCCTACGAGCAGTACTTC.

In the case of this clonotype: With a much larger clone just one base away, this may be a read error. The V gene is TRBV7-8, the J gene TRBJ2-7, with TRBD1 as a possible D gene (5 bases). Germline V CDR1 and CDR2: SGHVS, FQNEAQ. This CDR3 has 15 amino acids. CDR3 bases: TGTGTCAGCAGCTTATGGCCGACAGCCTCCTACGAGCAGTACTTC. Encoded protein: CVSSLWPTASYEQYF.

The chain is built from TRBV12-3 or TRBV12-4 and TRBJ1-3; D gene uncertain. V lost 3 bases and J lost 0, with 12 bases in between. The CDR3 length is 16 residues. CDR3 region: CASSFSVSGSGNTIYF. The DNA for the CDR3 is TGTGCCAGCAGTTTTAGCGTCAGTGGCTCTGGAAACACCATATATTTT.

Turning to this clonotype: This could be a read error, since a much larger clone is one nucleotide away. V and J are TRBV11-1 and TRBJ2-7, with 8 bases matching TRBD1. This CDR3 spans 15 amino acids. Germline V CDR1 and CDR2: SGHAT, FQDESV (reference sequence). CDR3 coding DNA: TGTGCCAGCAGCTCCGGGACAGGAAGCCCCTACGAGCAGTGCTTC. Translation gives CASSSGTGSPYEQCF.

This clonotype was seen a handful of times. The chain carries TRBV3-1 and TRBJ1-1, with a weak D call TRBD1 (5 bases). V dropped 3 bases and J dropped 5 bases, with 7 bases sitting between them. Per the germline V gene, CDR1 is LGHDT and CDR2 is YNNKEL (reference sequence). CDR3 length equals 12 residues. CDR3 protein: CASSQGLTEAFF. As DNA, the CDR3 is TGTGCCAGCAGCCAGGGGCTTACTGAAGCTTTCTTT.

There are a few counts of this clonotype. The chain carries TRBV6-1 and TRBJ1-2, with 7 bases lining up with TRBD1. The CDR3 is 14 amino acids. Germline V CDR1 and CDR2: MNHNS, SASEGT. Germline trimming cut 6 bases from V and 4 bases from J; bases unmatched to any gene: 8. The CDR3 is CASRQGGTSYGYTF. CDR3 sequence (DNA): TGTGCCAGCAGGCAGGGGGGGACGAGCTATGGCTACACCTTC.

In this sample, this clonotype turned up many times. The chain is built from TRBV11-2 and TRBJ1-1; possible D gene TRBD1, 5 bases. V lost 1 base and J 4 bases, leaving 10 bases between the germline ends. The germline CDR1 and CDR2 sequences are SGHAT and FQNNGV. This CDR3 comprises 14 residues. The CDR3 region is CASSLGRGATEAFF. DNA of the CDR3: TGTGCCAGCAGCTTAGGGCGTGGGGCCACTGAAGCTTTCTTT.

Here the CDR3 reads CASSIYGVANQPQHF. DNA of the CDR3: TGTGCCAGTAGTATTTATGGGGTTGCAAATCAGCCCCAGCATTTT. The gene calls are TRBV19 and TRBJ1-5; D is ambiguous. The CDR3 sequence is 15 residues long. Trimming took 3 bases from V and 4 from J, leaving 13 bases between them. Germline V CDR1 and CDR2: LNHDA, SQIVND (reference sequence).

Only one count was recorded for this clonotype. The genes are TRBV20-1 and TRBJ2-5, with a tentative D call TRBD1 (6 bases). V was cut by 1 base and J by 3 bases, with 15 bases left in between. Germline V gene sequence: CDR1 DFQATT, CDR2 SNEGSKA (reference sequence). The CDR3 has 15 amino acids. The CDR3 region has the DNA TGCAGTGCTAGAGCTCTGCGAGAGGGGGAAGAGACCCAGTACTTC. Translation gives CSARALREGEETQYF.

This clonotype was detected ten times or more. The rearrangement uses TRBV6-1 and TRBJ1-2; D might be TRBD1 (6 bases). V shed 4 bases and J shed 4 bases, with 16 bases lying between them. Germline assignment: CDR1 MNHNS and CDR2 SASEGT. The CDR3 consists of 15 residues. The CDR3 spells CASSVGHAALYGYTF. The CDR3 nucleotides read TGTGCCAGCAGTGTGGGACACGCCGCCCTCTATGGCTACACCTTC.

This sequence joins TRBV11-2 and TRBJ2-7; the match to TRBD2 covers 12 bases. The CDR3 runs 19 residues. Trimming took 5 bases from V and 1 from J; bases not matched to a gene: 15. Germline V CDR1 and CDR2: SGHAT, FQNNGV. The CDR3 sequence is CASSLQGAGLAGGSYEQYF. The CDR3 DNA reads as TGTGCCAGCAGCCTTCAGGGGGCAGGGCTAGCGGGAGGGTCCTACGAGCAGTACTTC.

The rearrangement uses TRBV11-1 and TRBJ1-2, with TRBD1 matching 8 bases. Looked up from germline, CDR1 is SGHAT and CDR2 is FQDESV (reference sequence). V dropped 11 bases and J dropped 4; count of bases not matched to a gene: 24. This CDR3 is 18 amino acids long. CDR3 bases: TGTGCCGGGACAACGCAGGGGGCGCGGAAGCCAGATTCCTATGGCTACACCTTC. It is translated as CAGTTQGARKPDSYGYTF.

V and J are TRBV4-1 and TRBJ1-1, with 7 positions matching TRBD1. Losses at the gene ends were 1 base for V and 12 bases for J; bases not matched to a gene: 14. Germline V gives CDR1 MGHRA, CDR2 YSYEKL. The CDR3 sequence is 15 residues long. The CDR3 nucleotides are TGCGCCAGCAGCCAAGTGGTCCAAAGGGGGCGCGCGACTTTCTTT. Protein: CASSQVVQRGRATFF.

The DNA for the CDR3 is TGTGCCAGCAGCCACAGGGACTTGAACACTGAAGCTTTCTTT. Protein: CASSHRDLNTEAFF. This chain connects TRBV5-5 to TRBJ1-1, with D tentatively TRBD1 (6 bases). This CDR3 contains 14 residues. The V end was cut by 4 bases, the J end by 0 bases, with 10 bases between. From germline, CDR1 is SGHKS and CDR2 YYEKEE (reference sequence).

This clonotype has a handful of counts. V gene TRBV7-9 combines with J gene TRBJ1-6; TRBD1 aligns across 9 bases. Germline V CDR1 and CDR2: SEHNR, FQNEAQ (reference sequence). This CDR3 is built from 14 residues. V trimming: 4 bases; J trimming: 8 bases; junction bases outside the gene matches: 3. The CDR3 protein is CASSSTGGDSPLHF. The CDR3 nucleotides are TGTGCCAGCAGCTCGACAGGGGGTGATTCACCCCTCCACTTT. Supplemented by reference TRBV7-9 and TRBJ1-6, the full variable domain reads DTGVSQNPRHKITKRGQNVTFRCDPISEHNRLYWYRQTLGQGPEFLTYFQNEAQLEKSRLLSDRFSAERPKGSFSTLEIQRTEQGDSAMYLCASSSTGGDSPLHFGNGTRLTVT.

There are a few counts of this clonotype. This chain connects TRBV20-1 to TRBJ1-1; a possible D gene is TRBD1 (6 bases). The length of the CDR3 is 14 residues. From germline, CDR1 is DFQATT and CDR2 SNEGSKA (reference sequence). V was cut by 6 bases and J by 2 bases, with 16 bases left in between. Here the CDR3 reads CSAPIPGQNTEAFF. CDR3 coding DNA: TGCAGTGCCCCCATCCCGGGACAAAACACTGAAGCTTTCTTT.

This clonotype was picked up many times. The rearrangement uses TRBV6-1 and TRBJ1-1; the match to TRBD1 covers 7 bases. V lost 6 bases, J lost 1 base, and 11 bases stayed unmatched. The CDR3 is made up of 16 amino acids. Germline V lookup: CDR1 MNHNS, CDR2 SASEGT. CDR3 sequence: CASRPTTGRRNTEAFF. The CDR3 region has the DNA TGTGCCAGCAGGCCTACGACAGGGCGGAGGAACACTGAAGCTTTCTTT.